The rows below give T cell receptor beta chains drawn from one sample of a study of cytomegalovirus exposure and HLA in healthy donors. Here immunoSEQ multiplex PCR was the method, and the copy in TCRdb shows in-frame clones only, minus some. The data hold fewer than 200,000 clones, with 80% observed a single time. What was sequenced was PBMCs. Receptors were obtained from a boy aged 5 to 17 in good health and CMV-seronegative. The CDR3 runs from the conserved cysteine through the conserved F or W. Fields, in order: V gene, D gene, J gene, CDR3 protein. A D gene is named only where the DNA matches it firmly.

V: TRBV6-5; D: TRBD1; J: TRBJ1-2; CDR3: CASSYVSGGYGYTF
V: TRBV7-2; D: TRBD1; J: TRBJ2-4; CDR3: CASQFSMGQGVVENIQYF
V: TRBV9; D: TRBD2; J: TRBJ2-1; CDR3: CASSRTSGSSSYNEQFF
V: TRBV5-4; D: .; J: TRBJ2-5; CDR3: CASSSDSLGETQYF
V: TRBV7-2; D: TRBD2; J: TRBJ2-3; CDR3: CASSRNSGGTDTQYF
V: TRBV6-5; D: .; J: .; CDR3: CASSYSRSGGLEQYF
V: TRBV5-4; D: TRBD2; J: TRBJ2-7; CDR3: CASSQGLAGSYEQYF
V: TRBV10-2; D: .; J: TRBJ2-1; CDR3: CASSELRQKEQFF
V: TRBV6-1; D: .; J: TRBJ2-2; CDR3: CASPRGADTGELFF
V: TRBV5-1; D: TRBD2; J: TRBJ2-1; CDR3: CASSQNRGGSYNEQFF
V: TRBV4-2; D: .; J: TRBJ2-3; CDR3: CASSQGIPPTDTQYF
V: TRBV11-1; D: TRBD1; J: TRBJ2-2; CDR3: CASRETGLYVPGELFF
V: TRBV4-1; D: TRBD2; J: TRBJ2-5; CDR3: CASSQALAGGPETQYF
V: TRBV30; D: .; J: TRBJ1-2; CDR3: CAWSLTTNYGYTF
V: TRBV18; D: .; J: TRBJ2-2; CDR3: CASSPLNRAGELFF
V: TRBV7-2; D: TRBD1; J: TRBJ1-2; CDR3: CASSLGQGANYGYTF
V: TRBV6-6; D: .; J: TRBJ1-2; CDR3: CASSFDGLANYGYTF
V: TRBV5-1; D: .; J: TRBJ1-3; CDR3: CASSYEFGDSGNTIYF
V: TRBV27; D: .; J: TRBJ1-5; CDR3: CASSRQGSNQPQHF
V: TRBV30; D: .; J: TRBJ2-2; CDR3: CAWSARRGFGGRAGELFF
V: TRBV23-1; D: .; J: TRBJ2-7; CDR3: CASSLPPFPIFEQYF
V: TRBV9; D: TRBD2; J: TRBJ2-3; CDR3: CASSVGTSGTDTQYF
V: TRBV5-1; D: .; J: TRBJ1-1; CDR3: CASSREGMNTEAFF
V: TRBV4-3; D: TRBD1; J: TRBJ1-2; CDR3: CASSQDWQGAGGYTF
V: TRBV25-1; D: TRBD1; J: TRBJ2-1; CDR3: CASSEYFRDSSNEQFF
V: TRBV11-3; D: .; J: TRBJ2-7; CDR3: CASSAPDRVYEQYF
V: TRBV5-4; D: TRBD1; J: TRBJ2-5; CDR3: CASSKGQGLSQETQYF
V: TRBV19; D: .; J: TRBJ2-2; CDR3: CASRFGQGELFF
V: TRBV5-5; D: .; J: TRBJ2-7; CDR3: CASSFRREQYF
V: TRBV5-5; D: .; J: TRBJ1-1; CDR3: CASSLEAGNTEAFF
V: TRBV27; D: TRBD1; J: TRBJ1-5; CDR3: CASSFFGTGANQPQHF
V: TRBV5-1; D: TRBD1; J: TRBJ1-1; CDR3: CASSVAGGTEAFF
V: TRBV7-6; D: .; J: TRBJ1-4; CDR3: CASTRLSVANEKLFF
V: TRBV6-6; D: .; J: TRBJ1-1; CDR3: CASSYSNRANTEAFF
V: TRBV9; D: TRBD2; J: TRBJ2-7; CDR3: CASSARGRKGDEQYF
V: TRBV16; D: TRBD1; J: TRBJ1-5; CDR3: CASSQASDRGGGQPQHF
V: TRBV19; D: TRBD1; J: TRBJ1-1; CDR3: CASNPWGQADMSAFF
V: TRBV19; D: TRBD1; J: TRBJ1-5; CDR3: CASGTGQGSQPQHF
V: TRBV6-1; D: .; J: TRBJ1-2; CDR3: CASRTTSGYTF
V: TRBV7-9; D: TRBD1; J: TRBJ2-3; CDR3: CASSLLPGQGSDTQYF
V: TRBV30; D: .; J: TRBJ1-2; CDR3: CAWSVKNYGYTF
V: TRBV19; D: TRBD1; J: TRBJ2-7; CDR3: CASGTELTYEQYF
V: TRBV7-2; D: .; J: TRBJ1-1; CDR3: CASSSGQLTEAFF
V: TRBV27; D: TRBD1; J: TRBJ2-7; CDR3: CASSQPGTGDFYEQYF
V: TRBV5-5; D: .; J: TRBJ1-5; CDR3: CASSPGWGNQPQHF
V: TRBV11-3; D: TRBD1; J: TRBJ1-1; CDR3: CASSITGGHTEAFF
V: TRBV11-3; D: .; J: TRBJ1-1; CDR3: CASSGDRSRGGTEAFF
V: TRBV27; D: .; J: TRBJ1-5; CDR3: CASSLSGGRQQPQHF
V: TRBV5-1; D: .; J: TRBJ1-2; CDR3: CASSSETNHYGYTF
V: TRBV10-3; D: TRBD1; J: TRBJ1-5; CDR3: CAISGGDSSNQPQHF
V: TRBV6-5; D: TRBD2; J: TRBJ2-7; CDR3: CASSYSSGGPSYEQYF
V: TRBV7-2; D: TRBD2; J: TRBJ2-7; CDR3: CASSPRDRRTSGIYEQYF
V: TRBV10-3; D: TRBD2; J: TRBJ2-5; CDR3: CAISEFDIGRDQETQYF
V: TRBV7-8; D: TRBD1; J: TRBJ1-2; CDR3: CASSWRTGSNYGYTF
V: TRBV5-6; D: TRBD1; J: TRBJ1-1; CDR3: CASSSDRENTEAFF
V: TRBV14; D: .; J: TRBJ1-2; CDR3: CASSQDSRQNYGYTF
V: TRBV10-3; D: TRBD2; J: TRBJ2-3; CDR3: CAISESERGGYGDTQYF
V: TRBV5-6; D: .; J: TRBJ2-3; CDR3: CASSLGLVSDTQYF
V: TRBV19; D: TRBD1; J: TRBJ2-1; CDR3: CASSTRGTGYNEQFF
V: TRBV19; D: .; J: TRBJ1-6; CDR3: CASSMGRRSNSPLHF